This TCR beta chain was found in a study of T cell responses to AZD1222 COVID-19 vaccine. TCRdb's copy holds only in-frame clones and misses some; the assay was immunoSEQ multiplex PCR. The sample contains 150,000 to 200,000 clones, around 90% of which appear only once. This CDR3 contains 17 residues. Germline loops: CDR1 LGHDT, CDR2 YNNKEL (reference sequence). V gave up 0 bases and J gave up 3 bases, with 17 bases separating them. A remark on this clone: Its antigen is as yet unknown.

General study results and limits: Unmutated regions of variants are reportedly targeted by nearly half of spike-specific TCRs.

The chain uses TRBV3-1 (or the pseudogene TRBV3-2) and TRBJ1-2; possible D gene TRBD1, 6 bases. This TCR was recovered from an adult who received the AZD1222 COVID-19 vaccine. Sequencing used peripheral blood, obtained 28 days after the second AZD1222 dose. The CDR3 loop is CASSQDSQGRVDYGYTF. As DNA, the CDR3 is TGTGCCAGCAGCCAAGATTCTCAGGGGAGGGTTGACTATGGCTACACCTTC.